The 20 T cell receptor beta chains presented below share a single source sample, sequenced in a study of siplizumab effects on memory and regulatory T cells. Sequenced by immunoSEQ multiplex PCR; TCRdb stores in-frame clones only, minus some. The sample comprises around 72,000 clones, about 89% of which are singletons, and approximately 30% rests with the top ten. The sequenced sample was CD8+ T cells sorted from blood. The receptors originated from a human donor in good health.

As to this clone: Possible read error: a much larger clone is one base away. The J gene is TRBJ1-2, the V gene TRBV25-1, with D hard to call. Trimming took off 4 bases at V and 10 bases at J, with 10 bases between the two ends. Germline V gene lookup returns CDR1 MGHDK and CDR2 SYGVNS. CDR3 length: 11 amino acids. The CDR3 DNA sequence: TGTGCCAGCAGTGCCTTTGGTGACTACACCTTC. Translating it yields CASSAFGDYTF.

The rearrangement uses TRBV7-3 and TRBJ2-3; D possibly corresponds to TRBD2 (6 bases). The CDR3 spans 14 residues. Trimming stripped 2 bases from V and 3 bases from J, with 9 bases between. Per germline, CDR1 SGHTA and CDR2 FQGTGA. In nucleotides, the CDR3 is TGTGCCAGCAGCTTAGCGGGATTGACAGATACGCAGTATTTT. Translating it yields CASSLAGLTDTQYF.

CDR3 loop: CASSYSRGVLAKNIQYF. The DNA of the CDR3 is TGTGCCAGCAGCTACTCTCGGGGGGTACTAGCCAAAAACATTCAGTACTTC. V usage is TRBV11-2 and J usage is TRBJ2-4; TRBD2 matches at 7 bases. The germline V gene has CDR1 SGHAT and CDR2 FQNNGV. This CDR3 is 17 amino acids long. V lost 4 bases, J lost 0 bases, and 9 bases stayed unmatched.

The J gene is TRBJ2-1, the V gene TRBV2; 9 bases line up with TRBD2. V trimming: 11 bases; J trimming: 8 bases; junction bases outside the gene matches: 22. This CDR3 spans 17 amino acids. The germline gives CDR1 SNHLY, CDR2 FYNNEI. CDR3 amino acids: CAGRGSGGMGVADEQFF. CDR3 sequence (DNA): TGTGCCGGGCGGGGTAGCGGGGGAATGGGTGTTGCGGATGAGCAGTTCTTC.

The gene calls are TRBV6-5 and TRBJ1-1; tentatively, D is TRBD1 (6 bases). Germline values: CDR1 MNHEY, CDR2 SVGAGI. The CDR3 contains 12 residues. V lost 11 bases, J lost 4 bases, and 14 bases lay in between. CDR3 protein: CASKGEGTEAFF. The CDR3 nucleotides are TGTGCCTCAAAGGGGGAGGGCACTGAAGCTTTCTTT.

This clone was observed a single time. V is TRBV29-1 and J is TRBJ2-1, with TRBD2 identical over 10 bases. This CDR3 is built from 15 residues. Trimming at V came to 3 bases and at J to 3 bases, leaving 5 bases not matched to a gene. Germline lookup yields CDR1 SQVTM and CDR2 ANQGSEA. Here the CDR3 reads CSVDPQRGGYNEQFF. For the CDR3, the DNA is TGCAGCGTTGACCCCCAGCGGGGGGGCTACAATGAGCAGTTCTTC.

The CDR3 DNA reads as TGTGCCAGCAGCTCCTTGTTATCTGGCGAGCAGTACTTC. Its protein is CASSSLLSGEQYF. The gene calls are TRBV11-2 and TRBJ2-7; D uncertain. Trimming took off 4 bases at V and 6 bases at J, with 13 bases between the two ends. Germline V gene lookup returns CDR1 SGHAT and CDR2 FQNNGV. The CDR3 contains 13 residues. The full variable domain, rest sourced from reference TRBV11-2 and TRBJ2-7, is EAGVAQSPRYKIIEKRQSVAFWCNPISGHATLYWYQQILGQGPKLLIQFQNNGVVDDSQLPKDRFSAERLKGVDSTLKIQPAKLEDSAVYLCASSSLLSGEQYFGPGTRLTVT.

The CDR3 spells CASSEETGEPGTQYF. DNA for the CDR3: TGTGCCAGCAGTGAAGAAACAGGGGAGCCGGGGACCCAGTACTTC. This chain joins TRBV6-1 and TRBJ2-5, with 7 bases identical to TRBD1. Germline V gene lookup returns CDR1 MNHNS and CDR2 SASEGT. The CDR3 contains 15 residues. V trimming: 1 base; J trimming: 7 bases; junction bases outside the gene matches: 9.

The rearrangement joins TRBV29-1 to TRBJ1-2; D not resolved. Germline CDR1 is SQVTM and CDR2 is ANQGSEA. V lost 3 bases to trimming and J lost 4 bases, with 6 bases between them. The CDR3 spans 11 residues. CDR3 DNA: TGCAGCGTTGAGCGGCCCTATGGCTACACCTTC. This encodes CSVERPYGYTF. The full variable domain, rest sourced from reference TRBV29-1 and TRBJ1-2, is SAVISQKPSRDICQRGTSLTIQCQVDSQVTMMFWYRQQPGQSLTLIATANQGSEATYESGFVIDKFPISRPNLTFSTLTVSNMSPEDSSIYLCSVERPYGYTFGSGTRLTVV.

This chain uses TRBV27 with TRBJ2-7, with D possibly matching TRBD2 (9 bases). Germline values: CDR1 MNHEY, CDR2 SMNVEV (reference sequence). The CDR3 totals 15 residues. Trimming took 6 bases from V and 4 from J, leaving 19 bases between them. CDR3 protein: CASRGDRTSDYEQYF. In DNA form, the CDR3 reads TGTGCCAGCAGGGGGGACAGGACTAGCGATTACGAGCAGTACTTC.

The gene calls are TRBV27 and TRBJ1-2; D unresolved. V was cut by 5 bases and J by 4 bases, with 14 bases left in between. The CDR3 totals 14 residues. CDR1 and CDR2 from the germline V gene are MNHEY and SMNVEV (reference sequence). CDR3 DNA sequence: TGTGCCAGCAGTCCCGGTGCGGCCTCCTATGGCTACACCTTC. Translating gives CASSPGAASYGYTF.

This clone came up a few times. This CDR3 reads CASSLAKGTEAFF. The CDR3 DNA reads TGCGCCAGCAGCTTGGCCAAAGGGACTGAAGCTTTCTTT. The V and J genes are TRBV5-1 and TRBJ1-1; D uncertain. The V gene's germline CDR1 is SGHRS and CDR2 YFSETQ. The V end was cut by 0 bases, the J end by 5 bases, with 8 bases between. There are 13 residues in the CDR3.

V usage is TRBV6-5 and J usage is TRBJ1-6, with 7 nucleotides matching TRBD1. J gave up 12 bases and V 4 bases, and 9 bases lay outside the gene matches. Germline CDR1 and CDR2: MNHEY and SVGAGI. CDR3 length equals 14 residues. The CDR3 sequence: CASSSKQGLEPLHF. In nucleotides, the CDR3 is TGTGCCAGCAGTTCTAAACAGGGGTTAGAACCCCTCCACTTT.

The rearrangement uses TRBV27 and TRBJ1-1; 7 bases line up with TRBD1. J gave up 4 bases and V 4 bases, and 3 bases lay outside the gene matches. The CDR3 extends over 13 amino acids. Germline loops: CDR1 MNHEY, CDR2 SMNVEV (reference sequence). DNA of the CDR3: TGTGCCAGCAGTTATCAGGGGGGCACTGAAGCTTTCTTT. This translates into CASSYQGGTEAFF.

The chain couples TRBV5-8 to TRBJ1-1; D may be TRBD1 (6 bases). Germline V CDR1 and CDR2: SGHTS, YDEGEE. Trimming left V 3 bases short and J 4 bases short, with 13 bases between. This CDR3 is built from 14 residues. The DNA for the CDR3 is TGTGCCAGCAGCTCCTTCCGCAGGGGCACTGAAGCTTTCTTT. It encodes CASSSFRRGTEAFF. The variable domain in full, with the rest retrieved from reference TRBV5-8 and TRBJ1-1, is EAGVTQSPTHLIKTRGQQATLRCSPISGHTSVYWYQQALGLGLQFLLWYDEGEERNRGNFPPRFSGRQFPNYSSELNVNALELEDSALYLCASSSFRRGTEAFFGQGTRLTVV.

The gene calls are TRBV7-6 and TRBJ1-2; TRBD1 matches 7 bases. Trimming removed 3 bases from V and 5 bases from J; junction bases left unmatched: 24. The length of the CDR3 is 20 residues. The germline gives CDR1 SGHVS, CDR2 FNYEAQ. The CDR3 is CASSFYYVQGQVQGDYGYTF. CDR3 DNA: TGTGCCAGCAGCTTCTACTACGTGCAGGGCCAGGTCCAGGGGGATTATGGCTACACCTTC.

This chain connects TRBV25-1 to TRBJ1-2; a weak D match, TRBD1 (6 bases). Germline V gives CDR1 MGHDK, CDR2 SYGVNS. This CDR3 is built from 15 residues. V lost 6 bases and J 2 bases, leaving 16 bases between the germline ends. CDR3 nucleotide sequence: TGTGCCAGCAGAGGACAGTCCCCCCTCAACTATGGCTACACCTTC. Translating gives CASRGQSPLNYGYTF.

The rearrangement links TRBV14 to TRBJ2-3; D gene uncertain. This CDR3 is built from 13 residues. Between the trimmed V and J ends, which lost 1 base and 6 bases, there was a span of 8 bases. Germline V gene lookup returns CDR1 SGHDN and CDR2 FVKESK. The CDR3 DNA follows: TGTGCCAGCAGCCAAGGGGGATACGATACGCAGTATTTT. Protein product: CASSQGGYDTQYF.

This clone was seen only once. The V and J genes are TRBV10-3 and TRBJ2-7; 9 bases fit TRBD2. Germline values: CDR1 ENHRY, CDR2 SYGVKD. The trim removed 6 bases at V and 5 bases at J, leaving 17 bases unmatched. The CDR3 is 17 amino acids. CDR3 loop: CAIRGPAGGELSDEQYF. CDR3 coding DNA: TGTGCCATCAGAGGACCGGCGGGAGGGGAGCTTAGCGACGAGCAGTACTTC.

The chain has TRBV6-1 and TRBJ2-5, with TRBD1 matching 10 bases. Germline assignment: CDR1 MNHNS and CDR2 SASEGT. V trimming: 3 bases; J trimming: 0 bases; junction bases outside the gene matches: 1. This CDR3 spans 15 amino acids. CDR3 nucleotides: TGTGCCAGCAGTGAGGGACAGGGGTACCAAGAGACCCAGTACTTC. Its translation: CASSEGQGYQETQYF.